A selection of T cell receptor beta chains follows, all from one sample in a study of cytomegalovirus exposure and HLA in healthy donors. TCRdb's table, derived via immunoSEQ multiplex PCR, lists solely in-frame clones and lacks some. Of 100,000 or so clones listed, more than 65% were seen once; the top ten hold about 4.2%. The sequencing sample was made of PBMCs. The receptors were sampled from a woman between 50 and 59 years old in good health and CMV-seropositive. Both conserved end residues are part of each CDR3. A D gene is named only where the DNA matches it firmly. Not every row has a clone size; where given, it reads once, few, many or a size class.

TRBJ2-7,TRBD2,TRBV4-1,NA,CASSQATGGAYEQYF,TGCGCCAGCAGCCAAGCCACCGGGGGGGCCTACGAGCAGTACTTC
TRBJ1-2,TRBD1,TRBV18,NA,CASSPWDRGYYGYTF,TGTGCCAGCTCACCTTGGGACAGGGGTTACTATGGCTACACCTTC
TRBJ2-7,TRBD2,TRBV5-1,few,CASSSGLAGVYEQYF,TGCGCCAGCAGCTCTGGACTAGCGGGAGTTTACGAGCAGTACTTC
TRBJ2-1,TRBD2,TRBV19,NA,CASSIVSSGRGEQFF,TGTGCCAGTAGTATAGTGTCTAGCGGGAGGGGTGAGCAGTTCTTC
TRBJ1-2,NA,TRBV27,NA,CASSGAVTYGYTF,TGTGCCAGCAGTGGGGCCGTGACCTATGGCTACACCTTC
TRBJ2-3,NA,TRBV15,few,CATSRAYEKQGTDTQYF,TGTGCCACCAGCAGAGCATACGAGAAACAGGGAACAGATACGCAGTATTTT
TRBJ2-5,TRBD1,TRBV9,NA,CASSVGQGKETQYF,TGTGCCAGCAGCGTAGGACAGGGCAAAGAGACCCAGTACTTC
TRBJ1-5,NA,TRBV9,NA,CASSADSNQPQHF,TGTGCCAGCAGCGCGGACAGTAATCAGCCCCAGCATTTT
TRBJ2-7,TRBD1,TRBV19,NA,CASSVSGTGPYEQYF,TGTGCCAGTAGTGTCTCCGGGACAGGCCCCTACGAGCAGTACTTC
TRBJ1-1,TRBD1,TRBV7-8,few,CASSFATGTTEAFF,TGTGCCAGCAGCTTTGCGACAGGGACCACTGAAGCTTTCTTT
TRBJ1-2,NA,TRBV7-9,NA,CASSLGAGTLERNGYTF,TGTGCCAGCAGCTTAGGGGCCGGGACATTGGAAAGGAATGGCTACACCTTC
TRBJ2-2,NA,TRBV29-1,few,CSVKVDGGNTGELFF,TGCAGCGTTAAGGTAGACGGGGGGAACACCGGGGAGCTGTTTTTT
TRBJ2-1,NA,TRBV5-4,NA,CASSFVTGEQFF,TGTGCCAGCAGCTTCGTGACCGGGGAGCAGTTCTTC
TRBJ1-2,NA,TRBV4-1,once,CASSHAGTRYGYTF,TGCGCCAGCAGCCATGCCGGGACACGCTATGGCTACACCTTC
TRBJ2-7,TRBD1,TRBV5-6,NA,CASSGTGSYEQYF,TGTGCCAGCAGCGGGACAGGGTCCTACGAGCAGTACTTC
TRBJ1-2,NA,TRBV5-1,NA,CASSLVRGAHNGYTF,TGCGCCAGCAGCTTGGTTCGGGGGGCGCATAATGGCTACACCTTC
TRBJ2-1,NA,TRBV20-1,NA,CSARANNEQFF,TGCAGTGCTAGGGCCAACAATGAGCAGTTCTTC
TRBJ1-2,NA,TRBV7-8,once,CASSFTGYGYTF,TGTGCCAGCAGCTTTACAGGCTATGGCTACACCTTC
TRBJ2-3,NA,TRBV19,few,CASSIEDSAADTQYF,TGTGCCAGTAGTATAGAGGACAGTGCGGCAGATACGCAGTATTTT
TRBJ2-7,NA,TRBV5-6,NA,CASRVGDRVSRVASPFFF,TGTGCCAGCAGGGTGGGAGATCGGGTGTCAAGGGTCGCCAGTCCTTTCTTCTTC
TRBJ1-6,NA,TRBV5-6,few,CASSYTGQGSYNSPLHF,TGTGCCAGCAGCTATACAGGGCAGGGCTCCTATAATTCACCCCTCCACTTT
TRBJ1-2,TRBD1,TRBV9,NA,CASSVDPDRGRFYGYTF,TGTGCCAGCAGCGTAGACCCTGACAGGGGGCGCTTCTATGGCTACACCTTC
TRBJ2-3,NA,TRBV6-1,NA,CASSKGSAGGDTQYF,TGTGCCAGCAGTAAAGGTTCGGCCGGAGGAGATACGCAGTATTTT
TRBJ2-2,NA,TRBV30,NA,CASLFGGTGELFF,TGTGCCTCACTTTTTGGGGGGACTGGGGAGCTGTTTTTT
TRBJ2-3,NA,TRBV14,NA,CASSPDRFTDTQYF,TGTGCCAGCAGCCCCGACAGGTTCACAGATACGCAGTATTTT
TRBJ2-2,NA,TRBV11-2,NA,CASYGNEGTGELFF,TGTGCCAGCTACGGGAATGAGGGTACCGGGGAGCTGTTTTTT
TRBJ1-1,NA,TRBV12-5,NA,CASGLDGGNTEAFF,TGTGCTAGTGGTTTGGACGGGGGGAACACTGAAGCTTTCTTT
TRBJ1-1,NA,TRBV19,NA,CASGEGWRDTEAFF,TGTGCCAGTGGAGAGGGCTGGCGGGACACTGAAGCTTTCTTT
TRBJ2-2,TRBD2,TRBV9,NA,CASSPWGGPNTGELFF,TGTGCCAGCAGCCCCTGGGGGGGTCCGAACACCGGGGAGCTGTTTTTT
TRBJ1-2,NA,TRBV30,NA,CAWSSGVGGYTF,TGTGCCTGGAGTTCAGGGGTTGGAGGCTACACCTTC
TRBJ1-1,NA,TRBV5-1,NA,CASSLDGSMNTEAFF,TGCGCCAGCAGCTTGGACGGTAGCATGAACACTGAAGCTTTCTTT
TRBJ1-1,TRBD1,TRBV7-9,NA,CASTGQGTTEAFF,TGTGCCAGCACGGGACAGGGTACCACTGAAGCTTTCTTT
TRBJ2-1,TRBD2,TRBV9,few,CASSVALGLAGGNEQFF,TGTGCCAGCAGCGTAGCCCTGGGACTAGCGGGTGGCAATGAGCAGTTCTTC
TRBJ2-1,NA,TRBV6-5,NA,CASSVDRSRDEQFF,TGTGCCAGCAGTGTGGACAGATCCCGCGATGAGCAGTTCTTC
TRBJ1-2,NA,TRBV6-1,NA,CASIQGTGHGYTF,TGTGCCAGCATCCAGGGGACGGGGCATGGCTACACCTTC
TRBJ2-7,TRBD2,TRBV11-3,NA,CASSPGGSSSYEQYF,TGTGCCAGCAGCCCGGGGGGGTCGAGCTCCTACGAGCAGTACTTC
TRBJ1-5,NA,TRBV30,once,CAWRGRGRGNQPQHF,TGTGCCTGGAGGGGAAGGGGTAGAGGCAATCAGCCCCAGCATTTT
TRBJ1-3,NA,TRBV2,NA,CASSDEGISGNTIYF,TGTGCCAGCAGTGACGAGGGCATCTCTGGAAACACCATATATTTT
TRBJ2-1,TRBD2,TRBV6-1,NA,CASRVRGGPYEQFF,TGTGCCAGCAGGGTACGGGGAGGGCCTTATGAGCAGTTCTTC
TRBJ2-7,TRBD2,TRBV5-1,few,CASSSGLAGVYEQYF,TGCGCCAGCAGCTCGGGACTAGCGGGAGTCTACGAGCAGTACTTC
TRBJ2-7,NA,TRBV29-1,NA,CSIRTAYEQYF,TGCAGCATCCGGACAGCCTACGAGCAGTACTTC
TRBJ1-1,NA,TRBV7-3,NA,CASSLNPGRSTEAFF,TGTGCCAGCAGCTTAAACCCAGGGAGGTCCACTGAAGCTTTCTTT
TRBJ1-6,TRBD1,TRBV6-5,NA,CASSLQGRNSPLHF,TGTGCCAGCAGCCTACAGGGGCGCAATTCACCCCTCCACTTT
TRBJ1-5,NA,TRBV5-6,NA,CASSYRAQPQHF,TGTGCCAGCAGTTACAGGGCCCAGCCCCAGCATTTT
TRBJ2-1,NA,TRBV15,NA,CATSGIRAPYNEQFF,TGTGCCACCAGCGGAATCAGGGCTCCCTACAATGAGCAGTTCTTC
TRBJ2-7,NA,TRBV9,NA,CASSVGGGSAYEQYF,TGTGCCAGCAGCGTAGGGGGGGGCAGTGCCTACGAGCAGTACTTC
TRBJ1-2,TRBD1,TRBV2,few,CASRSGTGTLVGYTF,TGTGCCAGCAGGTCCGGGACAGGCACTTTGGTCGGCTACACCTTC
TRBJ1-4,NA,TRBV2,once,CAGDGEKLFF,TGTGCCGGAGATGGGGAAAAACTGTTTTTT
TRBJ1-1,NA,TRBV5-1,NA,CASSSSAGGWDTEAFF,TGCGCCAGCAGCTCCTCGGCGGGGGGCTGGGACACTGAAGCTTTCTTT
TRBJ1-2,NA,TRBV6-1,NA,CASSEAGDYGYTF,TGTGCCAGCAGTGAGGCAGGGGACTATGGCTACACCTTC
TRBJ2-1,TRBD2,TRBV7-9,NA,CASSLKSGGASNEQFF,TGTGCCAGCAGTTTAAAGAGCGGGGGGGCGTCTAATGAGCAGTTCTTC
TRBJ2-7,NA,TRBV30,NA,CAWSRGDEQYF,TGTGCCTGGAGTCGCGGTGACGAGCAGTACTTC
TRBJ1-2,TRBD1,TRBV9,NA,CASSAQGAFGYTF,TGTGCCAGCAGCGCACAGGGGGCCTTCGGCTACACCTTC
TRBJ2-2,NA,TRBV10-3,NA,CAIGPGLGGGNGELFF,TGTGCCATCGGTCCTGGGCTTGGGGGCGGAAACGGGGAGCTGTTTTTT
TRBJ1-2,TRBD1,TRBV5-1,NA,CASSSGQATPSNYGYTF,TGCGCCAGCAGCTCAGGACAGGCTACCCCTAGTAACTATGGCTACACCTTC
TRBJ1-5,NA,TRBV2,once,CASRGSPGRDQPQHF,TGTGCCAGCAGGGGGTCCCCAGGGAGGGATCAGCCCCAGCATTTT
TRBJ2-7,TRBD1,TRBV10-3,NA,CAISGGTAPSSYEQYF,TGTGCCATCAGTGGTGGGACAGCGCCTAGCTCCTACGAGCAGTACTTC